This T cell receptor (beta chain) was identified in a study of blood T cell repertoires in COVID-19. Across the whole study: PBMCs, B-cell-depleted T cells, or T cells provided the cDNA or gDNA that made up the material.

The data were produced by immunoSEQ multiplex PCR, yet TCRdb's version contains in-frame clones alone and is incomplete. The sample contains approximately 97,000 clones, approximately 88% of which appear only once. CDR3 length: 11 amino acids. From germline, CDR1 is DFQATT and CDR2 SNEGSKA (reference sequence). V lost 3 bases to trimming and J lost 2 bases, with 4 bases between them. The V and J genes are TRBV20-1 and TRBJ1-2; D unclear. The clonotype was recovered from a human donor in a cohort sampled during active COVID-19. Sequencing was performed on peripheral blood. This chain's CDR3 is CSARSNYGYTF. Here the CDR3 DNA reads TGCAGTGCTAGGTCGAACTATGGCTACACCTTC.